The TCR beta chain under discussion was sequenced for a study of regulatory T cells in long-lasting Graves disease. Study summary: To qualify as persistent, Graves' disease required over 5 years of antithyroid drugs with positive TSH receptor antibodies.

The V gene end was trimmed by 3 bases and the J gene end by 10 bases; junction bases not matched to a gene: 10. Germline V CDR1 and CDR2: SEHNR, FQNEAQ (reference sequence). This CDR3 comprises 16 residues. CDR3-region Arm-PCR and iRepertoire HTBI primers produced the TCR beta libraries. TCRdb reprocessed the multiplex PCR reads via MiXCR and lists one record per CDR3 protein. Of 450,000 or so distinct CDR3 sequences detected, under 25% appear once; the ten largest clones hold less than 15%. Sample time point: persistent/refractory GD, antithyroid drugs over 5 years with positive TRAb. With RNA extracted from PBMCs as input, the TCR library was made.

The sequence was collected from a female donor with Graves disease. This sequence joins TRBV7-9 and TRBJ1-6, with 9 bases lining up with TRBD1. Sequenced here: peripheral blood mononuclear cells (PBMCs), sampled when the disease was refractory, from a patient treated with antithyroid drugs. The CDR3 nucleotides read TGTGCCAGCAGCTTTTCGGACAGGGGATCAGGGTCACCCCTCCACTTT. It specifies CASSFSDRGSGSPLHF.